This TCR beta chain comes out of a study of vaccination effects on CD4 cells after COVID-19. Study conclusions and caveats: Clones arising from infection and from vaccination showed marked clonal contraction late after vaccination.

CDR3 length: 11 amino acids. Germline V gene lookup returns CDR1 LNHDA and CDR2 SQIVND (reference sequence). Trimming cost V 11 bases and J 7 bases, with 14 bases left between them. It was after approximately 11 days of culture that CD4+ T cells were isolated. The person had PCR-confirmed SARS-CoV-2 infection between March and December 2020. It was two doses of either the BNT162b2 or mRNA-1273 vaccine that participants received. The authors exchanged half the medium for IL-2 medium on days 3 and 7. This clone was seen a handful of times. Its antigen is unknown. Assay: immunoSEQ multiplex PCR; the TCRdb copy retains only in-frame clones and omits some. The sample holds around 44,000 clones, just over 75% seen once.

The chain joins TRBV19 to TRBJ1-1; D gene uncertain. This TCR was recovered from a human donor who had a prior SARS-CoV-2 infection. This specimen was CD4+ T cells from PBMCs cultured without peptide, taken after COVID-19 vaccination. The CDR3 protein is CAEPVSDEAFF. The CDR3 bases are TGTGCCGAGCCCGTATCCGATGAAGCTTTCTTT.